The subject of this entry is one T cell receptor (beta chain). The entry originates in a study of blood T cell repertoires in COVID-19. About the study: There were acute and convalescent COVID-19 samples, and they came from the United States, Italy and Spain.

The CDR3 totals 15 residues. V was clipped by 6 bases and J by 4 bases, with 16 bases between them. Germline values: CDR1 MNHEY, CDR2 SVGAGI. The repertoire was sequenced with immunoSEQ multiplex PCR; TCRdb's copy has only in-frame clones and lacks some. The sample lists under 95,000 clones, roughly 90% occurring once. Sequences were obtained from peripheral blood. V is TRBV6-5 and J is TRBJ1-3; weak D call: TRBD1 (5 bases). The receptor comes from an elderly man in a cohort sampled during active COVID-19. The CDR3, as DNA: TGTGCCAGCAGCTCTGAGGGACTTGGGGGAAACACCATATATTTT. Amino acid sequence: CASSSEGLGGNTIYF.